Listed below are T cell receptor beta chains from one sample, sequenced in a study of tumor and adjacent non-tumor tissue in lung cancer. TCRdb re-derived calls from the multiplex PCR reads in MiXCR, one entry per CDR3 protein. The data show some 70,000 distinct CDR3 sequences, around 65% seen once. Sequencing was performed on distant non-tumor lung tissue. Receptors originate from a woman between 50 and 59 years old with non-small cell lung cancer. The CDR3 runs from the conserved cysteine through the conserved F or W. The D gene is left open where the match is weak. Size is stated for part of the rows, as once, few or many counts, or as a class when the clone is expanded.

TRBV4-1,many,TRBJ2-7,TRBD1,CASSQVGRGLYEQYF,TGCGCCAGCAGCCAAGTGGGCAGGGGGCTCTACGAGCAGTACTTC
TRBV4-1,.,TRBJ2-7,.,CASNPGLFYEKYF,TGCGCCAGCAACCCGGGACTTTTCTACGAGAAGTACTTC
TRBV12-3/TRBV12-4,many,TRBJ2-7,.,CASSSNNEQYF,TGTGCCAGCAGTTCTAATAACGAGCAGTACTTC
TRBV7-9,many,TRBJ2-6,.,CASSSRQAVRSGANVLTF,TGTGCCAGCAGCTCCAGACAGGCGGTACGCTCTGGGGCCAACGTCCTGACTTTC
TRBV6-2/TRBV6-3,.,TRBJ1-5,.,CASNIHSNQPQHF,TGTGCCAGCAACATACATAGCAATCAGCCCCAGCATTTT
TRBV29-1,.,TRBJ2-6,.,CSVVGGRGSGANVLTF,TGCAGCGTCGTCGGCGGACGGGGGTCTGGGGCCAACGTCCTGACTTTC
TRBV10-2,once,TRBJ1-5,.,CASSPTDSSQPQHF,TGCGCCAGCAGCCCAACAGATAGCAGTCAGCCCCAGCATTTT
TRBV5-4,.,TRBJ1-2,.,CASSLRQGSYGYTF,TGTGCCAGCAGCTTGAGGCAGGGTTCCTATGGTTACACCTTC
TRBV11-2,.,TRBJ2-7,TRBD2,CASCLAPLAGSSSYEQYF,TGTGCCAGCTGCTTAGCCCCACTAGCGGGAAGTAGCTCCTACGAACAGTATTTC
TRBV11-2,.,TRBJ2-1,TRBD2,CASSRMILAGDNEQF,TGTGCCAGCAGCCGGATGATACTAGCGGGGGACAATGAGCAGTTC
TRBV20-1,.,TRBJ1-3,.,CSTTKAPPGTNSGNTLYF,TGCAGTACTACCAAGGCCCCGCCCGGGACCAACTCTGGAAACACCTTATATTTT
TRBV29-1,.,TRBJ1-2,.,CSVDKAEDKYGYTF,TGCAGCGTCGACAAGGCAGAGGATAAGTATGGCTACACCTTC
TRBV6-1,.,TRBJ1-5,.,CASNIEGSNQPQRF,TGTGCCAGCAATATTGAGGGCAGCAATCAGCCCCAGCGTTTT
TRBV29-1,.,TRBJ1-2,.,CSVALGHGYTF,TGCAGCGTTGCCCTGGGCCATGGCTACACCTTC
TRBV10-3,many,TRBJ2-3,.,CAISESQNLDTQYF,TGTGCCATCAGTGAAAGTCAGAATCTAGATACGCAGTATTTT
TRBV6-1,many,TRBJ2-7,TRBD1,CASSEAGQAGSYEQYF,TGTGCCAGCAGTGAAGCAGGACAGGCTGGGTCCTACGAGCAGTACTTC
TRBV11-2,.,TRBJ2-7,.,CSSSLAAVYDQYF,TGTTCCAGCAGCTTAGCGGCTGTGTACGATCAGTACTTC
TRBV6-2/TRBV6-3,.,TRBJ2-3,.,CASSYFKDTQYF,TGTGCCAGCAGTTACTTCAAGGATACGCAGTATTTT
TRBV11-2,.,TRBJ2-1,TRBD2,CASNLTLLAGGQFF,TGTGCCAGTAACTTAACACTCTTGGCGGGAGGGCAGTTCTTC
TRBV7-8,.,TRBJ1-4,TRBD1,CVSSSGQAEKLFF,TGTGTCAGCAGCTCCGGACAGGCGGAAAAACTGTTTTTC
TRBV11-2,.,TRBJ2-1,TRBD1,CASTWRTGGHEQFF,TGTGCCAGCACCTGGAGGACAGGGGGACATGAGCAATTCTTC
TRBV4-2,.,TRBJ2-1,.,CASTQDLGNNNEQFF,TGTGCCAGCACCCAAGATCTGGGAAATAACAATGAGCAGTTCTTC
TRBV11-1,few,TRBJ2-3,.,CASSLVTGIDTQYF,TGTGCCAGCAGCTTGGTGACCGGGATAGATACGCAGTATTTT
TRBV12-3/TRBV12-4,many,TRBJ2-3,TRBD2,CASSLRRGGGTDTQYF,TGTGCCAGCAGTTTAAGGCGCGGGGGTGGCACAGATACGCAGTATTTT
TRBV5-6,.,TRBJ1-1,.,CASSIEGRKNTEAFF,TGTGCCAGCAGCATTGAGGGACGGAAGAACACTGAAGCTTTCTTT
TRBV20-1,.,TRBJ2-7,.,CSARPLANYEHYF,TGCAGTGCTAGACCCCTAGCGAATTACGAGCACTACTTC
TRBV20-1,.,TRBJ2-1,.,CSATRAGPTYNQQFF,TGCAGTGCTACCAGGGCAGGACCAACCTACAATCAGCAGTTCTTC
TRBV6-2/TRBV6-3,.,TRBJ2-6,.,CASSSTRNGANFLTF,TGTGCCAGTAGTTCTACCCGAAATGGGGCCAACTTCCTGACTTTC
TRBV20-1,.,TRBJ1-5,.,CSASGGQQPLQF,TGCAGTGCTAGTGGGGGTCAACAGCCCCTGCAATTT
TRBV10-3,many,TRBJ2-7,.,CAISGGRETYEQYF,TGTGCCATCAGTGGCGGCAGGGAGACCTACGAGCAGTACTTC
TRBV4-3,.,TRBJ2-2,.,CAGSKIPSLNTGELFF,TGCGCCGGCAGCAAGATCCCTAGTCTTAACACCGGGGAGCTGTTTTTT
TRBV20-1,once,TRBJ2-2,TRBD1,CGTRSSTGSTGELFF,TGCGGTACTAGATCCTCGACAGGGAGTACCGGGGAGCTGTTTTTT